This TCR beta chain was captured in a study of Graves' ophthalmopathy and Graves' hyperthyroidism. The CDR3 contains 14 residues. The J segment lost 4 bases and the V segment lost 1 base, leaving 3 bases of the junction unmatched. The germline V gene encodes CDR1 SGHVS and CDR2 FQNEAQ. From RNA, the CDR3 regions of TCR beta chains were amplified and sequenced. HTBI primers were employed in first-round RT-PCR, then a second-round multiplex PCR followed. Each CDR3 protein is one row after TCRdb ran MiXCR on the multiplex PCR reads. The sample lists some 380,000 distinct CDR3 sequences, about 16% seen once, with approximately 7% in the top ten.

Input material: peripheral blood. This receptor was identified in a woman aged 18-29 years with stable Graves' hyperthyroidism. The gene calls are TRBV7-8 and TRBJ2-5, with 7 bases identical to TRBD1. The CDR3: CASSLVQGRETQYF. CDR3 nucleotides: TGTGCCAGCAGCTTAGTACAGGGGAGAGAGACCCAGTACTTC.